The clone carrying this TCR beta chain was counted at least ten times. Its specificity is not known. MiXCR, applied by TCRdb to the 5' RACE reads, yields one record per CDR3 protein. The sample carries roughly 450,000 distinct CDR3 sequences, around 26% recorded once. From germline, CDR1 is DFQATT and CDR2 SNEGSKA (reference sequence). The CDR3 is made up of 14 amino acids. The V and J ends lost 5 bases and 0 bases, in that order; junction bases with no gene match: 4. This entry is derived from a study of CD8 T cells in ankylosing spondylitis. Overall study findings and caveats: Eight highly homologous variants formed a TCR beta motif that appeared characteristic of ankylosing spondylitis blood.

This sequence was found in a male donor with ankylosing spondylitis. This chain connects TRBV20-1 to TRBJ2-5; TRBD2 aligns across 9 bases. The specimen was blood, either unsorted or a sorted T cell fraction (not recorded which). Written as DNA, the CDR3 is TGCAGTGCTTCTAGCGGGGACTACCAAGAGACCCAGTACTTC. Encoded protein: CSASSGDYQETQYF.